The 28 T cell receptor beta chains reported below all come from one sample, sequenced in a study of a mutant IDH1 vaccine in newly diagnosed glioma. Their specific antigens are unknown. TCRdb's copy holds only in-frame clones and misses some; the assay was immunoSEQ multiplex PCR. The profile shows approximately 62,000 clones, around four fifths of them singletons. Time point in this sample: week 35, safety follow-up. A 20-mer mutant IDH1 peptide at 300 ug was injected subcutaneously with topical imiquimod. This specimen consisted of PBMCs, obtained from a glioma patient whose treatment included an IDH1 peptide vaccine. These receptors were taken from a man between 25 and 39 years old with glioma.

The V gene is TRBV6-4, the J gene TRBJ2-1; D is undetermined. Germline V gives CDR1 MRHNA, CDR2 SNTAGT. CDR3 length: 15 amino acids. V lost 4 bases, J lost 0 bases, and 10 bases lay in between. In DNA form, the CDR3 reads TGTGCCAGCAGTGTGAACAGTCTCTCCTACAATGAGCAGTTCTTC. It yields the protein CASSVNSLSYNEQFF.

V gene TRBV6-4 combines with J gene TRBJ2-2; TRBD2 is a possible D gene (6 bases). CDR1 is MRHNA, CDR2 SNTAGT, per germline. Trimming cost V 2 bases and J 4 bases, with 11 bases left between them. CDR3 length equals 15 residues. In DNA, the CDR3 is TGTGCCAGCAGTGACGGAGTAGCGGCCACCGGGGAGCTGTTTTTT. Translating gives CASSDGVAATGELFF.

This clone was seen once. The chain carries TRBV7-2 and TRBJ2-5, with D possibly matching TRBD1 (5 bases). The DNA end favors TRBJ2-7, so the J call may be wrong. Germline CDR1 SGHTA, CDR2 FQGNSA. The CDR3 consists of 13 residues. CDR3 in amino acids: CASSSRVSYEQYF. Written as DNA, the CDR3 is TGTGCCAGCAGCTCCAGGGTCTCCTACGAGCAGTACTTC.

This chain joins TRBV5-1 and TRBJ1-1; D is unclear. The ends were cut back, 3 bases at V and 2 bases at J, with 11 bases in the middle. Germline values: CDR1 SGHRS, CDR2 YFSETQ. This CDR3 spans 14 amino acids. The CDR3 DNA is TGCGCCAGCAGCTCTGGAGAGGTAAACACTGAAGCTTTCTTT. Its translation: CASSSGEVNTEAFF.

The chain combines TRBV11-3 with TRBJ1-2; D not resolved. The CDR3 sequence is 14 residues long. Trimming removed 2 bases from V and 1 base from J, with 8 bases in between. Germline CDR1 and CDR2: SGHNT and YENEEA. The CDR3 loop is CASSLQVNNYGYTF. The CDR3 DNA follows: TGTGCCAGCAGCTTACAAGTCAATAACTATGGCTACACCTTC. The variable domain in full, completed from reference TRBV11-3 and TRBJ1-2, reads EAGVVQSPRYKIIEKKQPVAFWCNPISGHNTLYWYLQNLGQGPELLIRYENEEAVDDSQLPKDRFSAERLKGVDSTLKIQPAELGDSAVYLCASSLQVNNYGYTFGSGTRLTVV.

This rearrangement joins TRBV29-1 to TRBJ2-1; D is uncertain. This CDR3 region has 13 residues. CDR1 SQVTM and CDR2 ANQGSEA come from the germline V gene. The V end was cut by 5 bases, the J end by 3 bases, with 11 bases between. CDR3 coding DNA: TGCAGCGTTTATAACCCTCTCTACAATGAGCAGTTCTTC. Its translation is CSVYNPLYNEQFF.

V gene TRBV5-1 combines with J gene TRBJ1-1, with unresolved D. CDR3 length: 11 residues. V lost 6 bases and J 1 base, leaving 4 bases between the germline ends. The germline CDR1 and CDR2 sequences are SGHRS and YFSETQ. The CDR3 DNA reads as TGCGCCAGCATCTCGAACACTGAAGCTTTCTTT. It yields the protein CASISNTEAFF.

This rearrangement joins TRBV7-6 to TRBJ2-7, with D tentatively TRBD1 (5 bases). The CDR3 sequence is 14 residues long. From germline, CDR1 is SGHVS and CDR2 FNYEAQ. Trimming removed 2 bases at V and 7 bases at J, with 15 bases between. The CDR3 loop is CASSLSQTAVEQYF. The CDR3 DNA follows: TGTGCCAGCAGCTTAAGTCAGACAGCCGTGGAGCAGTACTTC.

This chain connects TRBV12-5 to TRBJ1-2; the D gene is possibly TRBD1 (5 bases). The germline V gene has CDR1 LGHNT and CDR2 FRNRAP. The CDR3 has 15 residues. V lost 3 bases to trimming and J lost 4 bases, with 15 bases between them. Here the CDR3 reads CASGFGGGVSYGYTF. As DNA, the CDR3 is TGTGCTAGTGGTTTCGGGGGTGGGGTAAGCTATGGCTACACCTTC.

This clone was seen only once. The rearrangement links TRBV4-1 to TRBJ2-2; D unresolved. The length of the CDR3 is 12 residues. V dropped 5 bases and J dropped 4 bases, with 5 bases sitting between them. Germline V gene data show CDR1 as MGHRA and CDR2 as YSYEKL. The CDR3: CASSVRTGELFF. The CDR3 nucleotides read TGCGCCAGCAGCGTGCGCACCGGGGAGCTGTTTTTT.

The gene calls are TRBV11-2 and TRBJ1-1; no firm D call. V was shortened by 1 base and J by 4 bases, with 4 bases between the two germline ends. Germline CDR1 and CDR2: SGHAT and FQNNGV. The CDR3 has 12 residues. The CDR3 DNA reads TGTGCCAGCAGCTTAGGTCGCACTGAAGCTTTCTTT. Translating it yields CASSLGRTEAFF. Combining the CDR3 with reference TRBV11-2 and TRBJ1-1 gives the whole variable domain EAGVAQSPRYKIIEKRQSVAFWCNPISGHATLYWYQQILGQGPKLLIQFQNNGVVDDSQLPKDRFSAERLKGVDSTLKIQPAKLEDSAVYLCASSLGRTEAFFGQGTRLTVV.

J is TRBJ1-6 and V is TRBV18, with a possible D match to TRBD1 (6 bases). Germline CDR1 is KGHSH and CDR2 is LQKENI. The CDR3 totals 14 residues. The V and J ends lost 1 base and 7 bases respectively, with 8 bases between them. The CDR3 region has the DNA TGTGCCAGCTCACCACAGGACAGAAATTCACCCCTCCACTTT. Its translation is CASSPQDRNSPLHF.

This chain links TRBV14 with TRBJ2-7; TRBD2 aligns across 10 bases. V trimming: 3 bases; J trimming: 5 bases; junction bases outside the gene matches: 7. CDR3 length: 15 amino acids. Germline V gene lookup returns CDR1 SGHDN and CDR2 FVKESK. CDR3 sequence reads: CASSQGAGGQHEQYF. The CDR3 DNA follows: TGTGCCAGCAGCCAGGGAGCGGGGGGGCAACACGAGCAGTACTTC.

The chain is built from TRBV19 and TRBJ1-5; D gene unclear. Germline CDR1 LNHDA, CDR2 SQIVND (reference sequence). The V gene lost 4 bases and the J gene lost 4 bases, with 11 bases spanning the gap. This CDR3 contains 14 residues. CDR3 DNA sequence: TGTGCCAGTAGTAGGGGATCTGGGAATCAGCCCCAGCATTTT. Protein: CASSRGSGNQPQHF.

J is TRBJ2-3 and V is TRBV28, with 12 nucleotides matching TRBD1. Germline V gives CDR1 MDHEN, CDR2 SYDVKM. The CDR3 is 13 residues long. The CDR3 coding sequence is TGTGGGACCGGGACAGGGGGCCGAAATACGCAGTATTTT. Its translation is CGTGTGGRNTQYF.

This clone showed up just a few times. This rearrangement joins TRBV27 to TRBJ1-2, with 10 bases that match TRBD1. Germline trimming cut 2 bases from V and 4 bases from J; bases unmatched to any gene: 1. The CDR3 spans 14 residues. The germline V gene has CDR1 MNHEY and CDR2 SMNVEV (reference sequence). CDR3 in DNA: TGTGCCAGCAGTTTAGGACAGGGGGGCTATGGCTACACCTTC. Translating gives CASSLGQGGYGYTF.

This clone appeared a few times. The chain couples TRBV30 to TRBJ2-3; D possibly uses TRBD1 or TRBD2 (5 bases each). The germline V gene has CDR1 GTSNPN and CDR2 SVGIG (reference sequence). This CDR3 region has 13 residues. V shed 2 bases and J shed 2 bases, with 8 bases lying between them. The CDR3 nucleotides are TGTGCCTGGAGTATGGGGGACACAGATACGCAGTATTTT. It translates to CAWSMGDTDTQYF.

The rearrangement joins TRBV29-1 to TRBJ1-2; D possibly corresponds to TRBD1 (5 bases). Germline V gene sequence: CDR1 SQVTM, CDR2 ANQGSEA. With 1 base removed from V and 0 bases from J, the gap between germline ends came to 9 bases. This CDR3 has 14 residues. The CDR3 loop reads CSVEGQLANYGYTF. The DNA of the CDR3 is TGCAGCGTTGAAGGACAGTTAGCTAACTATGGCTACACCTTC.

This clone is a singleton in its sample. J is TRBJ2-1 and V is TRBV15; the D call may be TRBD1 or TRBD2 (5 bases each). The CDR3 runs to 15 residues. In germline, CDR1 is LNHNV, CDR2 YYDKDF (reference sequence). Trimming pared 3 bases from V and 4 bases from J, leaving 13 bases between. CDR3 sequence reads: CATSSDGTVYNEQFF. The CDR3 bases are TGTGCCACCAGCAGTGACGGGACCGTATACAATGAGCAGTTCTTC.

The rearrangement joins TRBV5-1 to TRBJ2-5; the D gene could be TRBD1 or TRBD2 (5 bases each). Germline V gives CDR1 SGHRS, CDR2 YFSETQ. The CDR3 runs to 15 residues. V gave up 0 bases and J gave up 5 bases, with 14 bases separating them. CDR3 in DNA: TGCGCCAGCAGCTTGGATGGTAGGGGCGGGGAGACCCAGTACTTC. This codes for CASSLDGRGGETQYF.

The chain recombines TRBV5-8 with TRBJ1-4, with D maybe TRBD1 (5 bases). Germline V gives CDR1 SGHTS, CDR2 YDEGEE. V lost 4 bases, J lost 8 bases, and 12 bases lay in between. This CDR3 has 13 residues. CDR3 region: CASSRQSLEKLFF. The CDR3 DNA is TGTGCCAGCAGCAGACAGTCCCTCGAAAAACTGTTTTTT. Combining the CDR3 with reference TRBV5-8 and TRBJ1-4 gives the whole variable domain EAGVTQSPTHLIKTRGQQATLRCSPISGHTSVYWYQQALGLGLQFLLWYDEGEERNRGNFPPRFSGRQFPNYSSELNVNALELEDSALYLCASSRQSLEKLFFGSGTQLSVL.

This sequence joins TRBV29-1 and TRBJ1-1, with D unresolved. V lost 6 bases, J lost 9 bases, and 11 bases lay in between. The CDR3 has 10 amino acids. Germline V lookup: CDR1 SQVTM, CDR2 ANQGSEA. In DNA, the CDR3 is TGCAGCGTGGCGGACTCTCAAGCTTTCTTT. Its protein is CSVADSQAFF.

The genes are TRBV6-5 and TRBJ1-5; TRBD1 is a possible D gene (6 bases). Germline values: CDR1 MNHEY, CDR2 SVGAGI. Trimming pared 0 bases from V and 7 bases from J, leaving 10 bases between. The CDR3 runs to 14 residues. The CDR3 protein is CASSYSQGGQPQHF. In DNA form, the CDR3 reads TGTGCCAGCAGTTACTCCCAAGGGGGACAGCCCCAGCATTTT.

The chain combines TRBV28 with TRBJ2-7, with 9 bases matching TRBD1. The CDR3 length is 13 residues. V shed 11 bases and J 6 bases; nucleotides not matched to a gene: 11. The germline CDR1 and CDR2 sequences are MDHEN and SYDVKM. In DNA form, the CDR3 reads TGTGCCGCTAACACCGGGACAGGGACCGAGCAGTACTTC. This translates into CAANTGTGTEQYF.

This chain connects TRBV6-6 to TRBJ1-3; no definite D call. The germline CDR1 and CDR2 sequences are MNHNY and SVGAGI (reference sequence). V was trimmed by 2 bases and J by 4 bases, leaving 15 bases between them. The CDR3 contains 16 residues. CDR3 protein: CASSYSLSVSGNTIYF. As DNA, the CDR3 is TGTGCCAGCAGTTACAGCCTTTCGGTATCCGGAAACACCATATATTTT.

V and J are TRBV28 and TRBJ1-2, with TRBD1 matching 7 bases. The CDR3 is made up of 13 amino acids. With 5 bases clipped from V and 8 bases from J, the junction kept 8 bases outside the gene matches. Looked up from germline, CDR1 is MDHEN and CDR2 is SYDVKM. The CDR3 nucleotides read TGTGCCAGCAGTATTGAAGACAGGGTCGGCTACACCTTC. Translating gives CASSIEDRVGYTF.

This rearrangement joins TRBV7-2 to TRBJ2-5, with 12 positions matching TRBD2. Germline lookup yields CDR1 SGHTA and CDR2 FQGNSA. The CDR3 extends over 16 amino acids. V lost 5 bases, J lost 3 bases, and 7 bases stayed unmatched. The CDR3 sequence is CASSRILAGGKETQYF. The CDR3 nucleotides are TGTGCCAGCAGCCGGATACTAGCGGGGGGAAAAGAGACCCAGTACTTC.

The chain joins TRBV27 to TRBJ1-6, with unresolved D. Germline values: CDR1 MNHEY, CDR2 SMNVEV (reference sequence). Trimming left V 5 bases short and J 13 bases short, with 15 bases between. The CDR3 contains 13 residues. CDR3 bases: TGTGCCAGCAGTCCGCGAGAATGGGATCCCCTCCACTTT. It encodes CASSPREWDPLHF.